The next 29 T cell receptor beta chains were all read from a single sample in a study of radiation and T cells in renal cell carcinoma. TCRdb's copy holds only in-frame clones and misses some; the assay was immunoSEQ multiplex PCR. This sample has around 64,000 clones, with around 80% found just once. The time point here: blood 4 weeks post-SBRT, at nephrectomy. Specified treatment: 15 Gy SBRT to primary tumor, nephrectomy 4 weeks later. The input for sequencing was blood, taken from a patient whose treatment included radiotherapy and nephrectomy. All receptors come from a man in his 60s with renal cell carcinoma.

The chain is built from TRBV19 and TRBJ2-2; 10 nucleotides agree with TRBD2. The CDR3 totals 17 residues. Germline loops: CDR1 LNHDA, CDR2 SQIVND (reference sequence). With 4 bases clipped from V and 6 bases from J, the junction kept 11 bases outside the gene matches. The CDR3 spells CASSRSLAGAIAGELFF. CDR3 sequence (DNA): TGTGCCAGTAGTAGATCTCTAGCGGGAGCGATCGCCGGGGAGCTGTTTTTT.

The chain carries TRBV5-1 and TRBJ1-1; D unclear. Germline loops: CDR1 SGHRS, CDR2 YFSETQ. This CDR3 spans 17 amino acids. With 0 bases removed from V and 0 bases from J, the gap between germline ends came to 15 bases. CDR3 DNA: TGCGCCAGCAGCTTGGTTATGGGAATGAGGTTGAACACTGAAGCTTTCTTT. It specifies CASSLVMGMRLNTEAFF.

J is TRBJ2-1 and V is TRBV30; D is possibly TRBD1 or TRBD2 (6 bases each). V was cut by 6 bases and J by 5 bases, with 20 bases left in between. In germline, CDR1 is GTSNPN, CDR2 SVGIG (reference sequence). The CDR3 spans 15 residues. In nucleotides, the CDR3 is TGTGCCTGCCAAAAGGGTCGTGGGGGGCACAATGAGCAGTTCTTC. Amino acid sequence: CACQKGRGGHNEQFF.

This clone has only a few counts. The CDR3 region has the DNA TGTGCCAGCAGTGAATGGGGAAATAATGAGCAGTTCTTC. Its protein is CASSEWGNNEQFF. This chain links TRBV2 with TRBJ2-1; no reliable D call. The length of the CDR3 is 13 residues. With 2 bases removed from V and 7 bases from J, the gap between germline ends came to 9 bases. Germline V gene data show CDR1 as SNHLY and CDR2 as FYNNEI.

The chain has TRBV14 and TRBJ1-1, with D perhaps TRBD1 (6 bases). CDR1 SGHDN and CDR2 FVKESK come from the germline V gene. The CDR3 contains 12 residues. Trimming stripped 6 bases from V and 10 bases from J, with 15 bases between. The CDR3 protein is CASSRDTVRAFF. The CDR3 bases are TGTGCCAGCAGTCGGGACACCGTCCGAGCTTTCTTT.

This clone was counted a few times. V gene TRBV19 combines with J gene TRBJ2-6, with D perhaps matching TRBD2 (7 bases). There are 14 residues in the CDR3. Trimming took off 7 bases at V and 2 bases at J, with 9 bases between the two ends. Germline loops: CDR1 LNHDA, CDR2 SQIVND (reference sequence). The CDR3 bases are TGTGCCAGTAAGGGGGGGACTGGGGCCAACGTCCTGACTTTC. Translated: CASKGGTGANVLTF.

This chain joins TRBV18 and TRBJ2-2; TRBD1 is a possible D gene (5 bases). Per germline, CDR1 KGHSH and CDR2 LQKENI. CDR3 size: 15 residues. The V end was cut by 3 bases, the J end by 2 bases, with 10 bases between. The CDR3 sequence: CASSPRGSNTGELFF. As DNA, the CDR3 is TGTGCCAGCTCACCTAGGGGCAGCAACACCGGGGAGCTGTTTTTT.

The V call is TRBV18, the J call TRBJ2-1; D is tentatively TRBD1 or TRBD2 (6 bases each). The germline CDR1 and CDR2 sequences are KGHSH and LQKENI. CDR3 length equals 15 residues. Trimming cost V 4 bases and J 6 bases, with 16 bases left between them. The CDR3 sequence is CASSRQEGGSNEQFF. In DNA form, the CDR3 reads TGTGCCAGCTCACGACAAGAAGGGGGGAGCAATGAGCAGTTCTTC. The variable domain in full, completed from reference TRBV18 and TRBJ2-1, reads NAGVMQNPRHLVRRRGQEARLRCSPMKGHSHVYWYRQLPEEGLKFMVYLQKENIIDESGMPKERFSAEFPKEGPSILRIQQVVRGDSAAYFCASSRQEGGSNEQFFGPGTRLTVL.

The V and J genes are TRBV19 and TRBJ1-1; TRBD1 aligns across 8 bases. CDR3 length equals 15 residues. J gave up 1 base and V 4 bases, and 5 bases lay outside the gene matches. CDR1 is LNHDA, CDR2 SQIVND, per germline (reference sequence). In DNA form, the CDR3 reads TGTGCCAGTAGTACACGGACAGGGACGAACACTGAAGCTTTCTTT. Translated, it gives CASSTRTGTNTEAFF.

The genes are TRBV6-4 and TRBJ2-7; possible D gene TRBD2, 5 bases. Trimming removed 0 bases from V and 0 bases from J, with 9 bases in between. Per the germline V gene, CDR1 is MRHNA and CDR2 is SNTAGT. The CDR3 sequence is 15 residues long. The CDR3, as DNA: TGTGCCAGCAGTGACTCAAGCGGACCCTCCTACGAGCAGTACGTC. Its translation: CASSDSSGPSYEQYV.

J is TRBJ1-1 and V is TRBV30; perhaps TRBD1 as D (5 bases). In germline, CDR1 is GTSNPN, CDR2 SVGIG (reference sequence). CDR3 length equals 10 residues. Trimming took off 2 bases at V and 11 bases at J, with 9 bases between the two ends. The CDR3 nucleotides are TGTGCCTGGAGTTCGGGGGTGGCTTTCTTT. Amino acids: CAWSSGVAFF.

The gene calls are TRBV4-2 and TRBJ2-7; no definite D call. V shed 1 base and J shed 7 bases, with 11 bases lying between them. Per the germline V gene, CDR1 is LGHNA and CDR2 is YNFKEQ. The CDR3 sequence is 13 residues long. In nucleotides, the CDR3 is TGTGCCAGCAGCCAAGGGTTTGGAAGGGAGCAGTACGTC. It specifies CASSQGFGREQYV.

This clone was counted a single time. CDR3 nucleotide sequence: TGTGCCAGCAGTGTGTCGGAAATGAACACTGAAGCTTTCTTT. Protein product: CASSVSEMNTEAFF. The chain employs TRBV6-4 and TRBJ1-1, with D unclear. CDR1 and CDR2 (germline): MRHNA, SNTAGT. The germline V and J ends were trimmed by 4 bases and 0 bases, with 9 bases remaining between them. This CDR3 spans 14 amino acids.

CDR3 nucleotide sequence: TGTGCCAGCAGCCAAACTCGAGGGGGATTCCAGGAAAAACTGTTTTTT. Encoded protein: CASSQTRGGFQEKLFF. The rearrangement links TRBV4-2 to TRBJ1-4; possible D gene TRBD1, 6 bases. This CDR3 comprises 16 residues. V was trimmed by 2 bases and J by 8 bases, leaving 18 bases between them. CDR1 is LGHNA, CDR2 YNFKEQ, per germline.

The rearrangement links TRBV29-1 to TRBJ2-7; possible D gene TRBD1, 7 bases. Per the germline V gene, CDR1 is SQVTM and CDR2 is ANQGSEA. This CDR3 is built from 14 residues. V was pared by 6 bases and J by 4 bases, with 19 bases between. The CDR3 DNA follows: TGCAGCGTCGACCGGGCAGGGGGGTCTTACGAGCAGTACTTC. It is translated as CSVDRAGGSYEQYF.

V and J are TRBV9 and TRBJ2-5, with D unresolved. This CDR3 region has 14 residues. Germline V gives CDR1 SGDLS, CDR2 YYNGEE. The V gene lost 0 bases and the J gene lost 1 base, with 7 bases spanning the gap. For the CDR3, the DNA is TGTGCCAGCAGCGTAGCGGAACTCCAAGAGACCCAGTACTTC. It codes for CASSVAELQETQYF.

This sequence joins TRBV6-1 and TRBJ2-5; D call uncertain. This CDR3 has 15 amino acids. V lost 0 bases and J lost 4, with 12 bases in between. Germline V gives CDR1 MNHNS, CDR2 SASEGT. DNA for the CDR3: TGTGCCAGCAGTGAAGCTCCAGGCGGCTCAGAGACCCAGTACTTC. Its translation is CASSEAPGGSETQYF.

V is TRBV20-1 and J is TRBJ1-4; D call uncertain. Trimming stripped 2 bases from V and 5 bases from J, with 3 bases between. Germline V gives CDR1 DFQATT, CDR2 SNEGSKA (reference sequence). The CDR3 has 11 amino acids. CDR3: CSARPNEKLFF. The CDR3 DNA reads as TGCAGTGCTAGACCCAATGAAAAACTGTTTTTT.

V is TRBV7-1 and J is TRBJ1-1, with TRBD1 matching 9 bases. TRBV7-1 is identified as an open reading frame with a role that is uncertain. V was clipped by 5 bases and J by 8 bases; unmatched bases: 3. The CDR3 runs to 12 residues. The CDR3 loop is CASSVGTGEAFF. The CDR3 coding sequence is TGTGCCAGCAGCGTTGGGACAGGGGAAGCTTTCTTT.

A note on this clone: This may stem from a read error, because a much larger clone lies one nucleotide away. Other nucleotide sequences from this sample produce the same CDR3. This sequence joins TRBV10-1 and TRBJ1-1; weak D call: TRBD1 (6 bases). The germline CDR1 and CDR2 sequences are WNHNN and SYGVQD (reference sequence). This CDR3 contains 14 residues. V lost 4 bases, J lost 4 bases, and 13 bases lay in between. As DNA, the CDR3 is TGCGCCAGCAGTGTGAGCACGACAGGCACTGAAGCTTTCTTT. As protein: CASSVSTTGTEAFF.

The V and J genes are TRBV9 and TRBJ1-2; unclear D gene. The germline V and J ends were trimmed by 0 bases and 7 bases, with 13 bases remaining between them. The germline CDR1 and CDR2 sequences are SGDLS and YYNGEE. CDR3 length equals 14 residues. This chain's CDR3 is CASSVDLLGSGYTF. The CDR3 bases are TGTGCCAGCAGCGTAGACCTATTGGGGTCTGGCTACACCTTC.

This rearrangement joins TRBV5-1 to TRBJ1-6; 8 nucleotides match TRBD1. The CDR3 length is 17 residues. CDR1 and CDR2 (germline): SGHRS, YFSETQ. J gave up 7 bases and V 0 bases, and 9 bases lay outside the gene matches. The CDR3 is CASSLGQGRLANSPLHF. Here the CDR3 DNA reads TGCGCCAGCAGCTTGGGACAGGGGAGGTTGGCGAATTCACCCCTCCACTTT.

V is TRBV5-1 and J is TRBJ2-1, with a weak D call TRBD2 (6 bases). This CDR3 has 14 amino acids. Per the germline V gene, CDR1 is SGHRS and CDR2 is YFSETQ. V was cut by 0 bases and J by 8 bases, with 12 bases left in between. CDR3 residues: CASSLGGGADEQFF. The CDR3 bases are TGCGCCAGCAGCTTGGGGGGCGGGGCCGATGAGCAGTTCTTC.

V gene TRBV5-4 combines with J gene TRBJ2-3; no reliable D call. Germline V lookup: CDR1 SGHNT, CDR2 YYREEE (reference sequence). The V end was cut by 2 bases, the J end by 1 base, with 8 bases between. The CDR3 contains 14 residues. The CDR3 spells CASSLPYGTDTQYF. As DNA, the CDR3 is TGTGCCAGCAGCTTACCATACGGCACAGATACGCAGTATTTT.

The J gene is TRBJ1-1, the V gene TRBV19; 8 bases fit TRBD1. The CDR3 consists of 17 residues. V was clipped by 6 bases and J by 0 bases; unmatched bases: 12. Germline CDR1 is LNHDA and CDR2 is SQIVND (reference sequence). The DNA for the CDR3 is TGTGCCAGTAGCCGCCCCCCAGGGGGCAGCCTGAACACTGAAGCTTTCTTT. Translation gives CASSRPPGGSLNTEAFF. The variable domain in full, with the rest retrieved from reference TRBV19 and TRBJ1-1, is DGGITQSPKYLFRKEGQNVTLSCEQNLNHDAMYWYRQDPGQGLRLIYYSQIVNDFQKGDIAEGYSVSREKKESFPLTVTSAQKNPTAFYLCASSRPPGGSLNTEAFFGQGTRLTVV.

This chain uses TRBV7-9 with TRBJ2-3, with D uncertain. V lost 6 bases and J lost 0, with 13 bases in between. The V gene's germline CDR1 is SEHNR and CDR2 FQNEAQ (reference sequence). The CDR3 sequence is 15 residues long. The CDR3 spells CASRPTLPSTDTQYF. DNA of the CDR3: TGTGCCAGCAGACCAACACTCCCTAGCACAGATACGCAGTATTTT.

This sequence joins TRBV9 and TRBJ2-5, with D uncertain. The CDR3 extends over 16 amino acids. Per the germline V gene, CDR1 is SGDLS and CDR2 is YYNGEE. Trimming stripped 3 bases from V and 0 bases from J, with 15 bases between. In nucleotides, the CDR3 is TGTGCCAGCAGCGGCCCCCTCGATCTGGACCAAGAGACCCAGTACTTC. Translating gives CASSGPLDLDQETQYF.

The rearrangement joins TRBV7-6 to TRBJ2-3, with 14 bases that match TRBD2. J lost 5 bases, V lost 3 bases, and 7 bases had no gene match. This CDR3 comprises 17 residues. CDR1 and CDR2 from the germline V gene are SGHVS and FNYEAQ. CDR3 in DNA: TGTGCCAGCAGCTTGCACGCGGGACTAGCGGGAGTAGATACGCAGTATTTT. Translating it yields CASSLHAGLAGVDTQYF.

V usage is TRBV10-3 and J usage is TRBJ1-3, with TRBD1 identical over 7 bases. Unmatched junction bases numbered 10, after V lost 3 bases and J lost 2 bases. The CDR3 contains 17 residues. Germline CDR1 is ENHRY and CDR2 is SYGVKD. The CDR3 DNA reads TGTGCCATCAGTGACCCCCGACAGGGAGCGGCTGGAAACACCATATATTTT. Protein: CAISDPRQGAAGNTIYF.